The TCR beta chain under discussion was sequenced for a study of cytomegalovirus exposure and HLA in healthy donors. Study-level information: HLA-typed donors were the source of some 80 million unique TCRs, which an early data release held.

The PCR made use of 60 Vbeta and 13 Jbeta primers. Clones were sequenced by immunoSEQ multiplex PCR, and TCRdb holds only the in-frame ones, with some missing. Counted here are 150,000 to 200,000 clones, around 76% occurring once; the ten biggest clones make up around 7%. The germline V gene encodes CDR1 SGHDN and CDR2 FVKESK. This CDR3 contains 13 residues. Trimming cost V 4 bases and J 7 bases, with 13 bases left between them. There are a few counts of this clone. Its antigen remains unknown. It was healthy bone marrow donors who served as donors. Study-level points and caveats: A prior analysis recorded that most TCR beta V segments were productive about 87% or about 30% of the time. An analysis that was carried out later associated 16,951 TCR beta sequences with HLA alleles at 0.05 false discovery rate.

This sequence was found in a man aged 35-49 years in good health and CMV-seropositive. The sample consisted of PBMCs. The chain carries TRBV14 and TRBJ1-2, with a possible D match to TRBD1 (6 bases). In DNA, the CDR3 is TGTGCCAGCAGCCCTGGGGGCCTAGCTGGCTACACCTTC. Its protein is CASSPGGLAGYTF.